This T cell receptor (beta chain) was sequenced in a study of blood T cells in healthy people across ages. Study conclusions and caveats: Age brought a roughly linear fall in TCR beta diversity measured per million T cells.

This CDR3 region has 13 residues. From germline, CDR1 is SNHLY and CDR2 FYNNEI. Trimming took off 7 bases at V and 1 base at J, with 10 bases between the two ends. This clonotype has ten or more counts. The target antigen is unknown. Through a sample-barcoded 5' primer and a J-beta primer mix, a second PCR was run for roughly 6 to 12 cycles. Each cDNA molecule carried a tag from a template-switch adaptor that contained 12 random nucleotides. A minimum of 2.5 million CDR3-containing paired-end reads was obtained for each sample. TCRdb recomputed calls from the 5' RACE reads with MiXCR, one row per CDR3 protein. The top ten clones hold around a sixth of a sample with hundreds of thousands of distinct CDR3 sequences, less than 35% of them seen once.

The clonotype comes from a woman aged 80 or over in good health. This sequence joins TRBV2 and TRBJ2-5; the D gene is possibly TRBD1 (5 bases). Material: blood. The CDR3 is CASTPGAQETQYF. CDR3 DNA sequence: TGTGCCAGCACCCCTGGGGCCCAAGAGACCCAGTACTTC.